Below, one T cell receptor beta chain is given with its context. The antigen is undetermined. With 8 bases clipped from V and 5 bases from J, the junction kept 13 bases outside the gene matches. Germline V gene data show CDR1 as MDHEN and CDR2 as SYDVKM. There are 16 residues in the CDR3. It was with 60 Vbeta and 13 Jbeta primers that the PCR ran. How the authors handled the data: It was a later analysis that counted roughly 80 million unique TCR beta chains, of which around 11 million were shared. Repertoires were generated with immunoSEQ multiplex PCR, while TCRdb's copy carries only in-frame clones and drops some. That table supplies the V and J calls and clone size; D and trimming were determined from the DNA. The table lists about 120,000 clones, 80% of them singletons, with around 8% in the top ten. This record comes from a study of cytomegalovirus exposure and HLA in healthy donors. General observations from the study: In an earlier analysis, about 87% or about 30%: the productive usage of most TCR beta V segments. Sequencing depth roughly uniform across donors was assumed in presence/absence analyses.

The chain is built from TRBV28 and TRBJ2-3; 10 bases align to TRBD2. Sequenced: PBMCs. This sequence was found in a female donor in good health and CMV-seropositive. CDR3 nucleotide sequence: TGTGCCAGCGCCAGCGGGGGGGCCGATCGGAAAGATACGCAGTATTTT. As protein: CASASGGADRKDTQYF. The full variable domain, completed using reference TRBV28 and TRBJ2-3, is DVKVTQSSRYLVKRTGEKVFLECVQDMDHENMFWYRQDPGLGLRLIYFSYDVKMKEKGDIPEGYSVSREKKERFSLILESASTNQTSMYLCASASGGADRKDTQYFGPGTRLTVL.